This entry describes one TCR beta chain. As processed by the authors: Estimated nucleated cell counts came from reference gene primer amplification. The table came from immunoSEQ multiplex PCR; TCRdb's copy has only in-frame clones and leaves some out. D and trimming come from the DNA, and the V and J calls and clone size come from that table. The top ten clones hold around 23% of a sample with some 56,000 clones, around 88% of them seen once. This specimen belongs to a study of blood T cell repertoires in COVID-19. Study-wide context: Samples came from the United States, Italy and Spain, spanning acute and convalescent COVID-19. From T cells, B-cell-depleted T cells, or PBMCs came the material, which was cDNA or gDNA.

This CDR3 contains 14 residues. V lost 3 bases and J lost 9, with 12 bases in between. The V gene's germline CDR1 is LGHDT and CDR2 YNNKEL (reference sequence). V gene TRBV3-1 (or the pseudogene TRBV3-2) combines with J gene TRBJ1-6; TRBD1 might be the D (6 bases). The sequence came from a woman aged 80 or older with acute or convalescent COVID-19. The source material was peripheral blood. For the CDR3, the DNA is TGTGCCAGCAGCCATCGCAGGGGAAGTTCACCCCTCCACTTT. Translated: CASSHRRGSSPLHF.